A selection of T cell receptor beta chains follows, all from one sample in a study of technical replicates of blood from several donors. Sequencing used immunoSEQ multiplex PCR; TCRdb keeps in-frame clones, though not all of them. Altogether about 88,000 clones are present, less than 95% being singletons, with the ten largest covering under 0.3%. The sequenced sample consisted of T cells isolated from PBMCs. These TCRs come from a human donor in good health. The CDR3 runs from the conserved cysteine through the conserved F or W. D genes are given only for firm matches. Size is stated for part of the rows, as once, few or many counts, or as a class when the clone is expanded.

CASSGGGVAAYEQYF	TGTGCCAGCAGTGGCGGGGGGGTGGCCGCCTACGAGCAGTACTTC	-	TRBD2	TRBJ2-7	TRBV2
CASSLKTGIETQYF	TGCGCCAGCAGCCTAAAGACAGGGATAGAGACCCAGTACTTC	-	TRBD1	TRBJ2-5	TRBV5-1
CASNSPGLVHYEQYF	TGTGCCAGCAACTCACCGGGACTAGTTCACTACGAGCAGTACTTC	-	TRBD2	TRBJ2-7	TRBV28
CASSPGPRGRETQYF	TGTGCCAGCAGTCCTGGCCCCAGGGGGAGGGAGACCCAGTACTTC	-	-	TRBJ2-5	TRBV6-5
CASSPRSGMEMGETQYF	TGTGCCAGCAGCCCTAGATCCGGAATGGAGATGGGAGAGACCCAGTACTTC	-	-	TRBJ2-5	TRBV7-7
CASSLFLQDTQYF	TGCGCCAGCAGCTTGTTCCTCCAGGATACGCAGTATTTT	-	-	TRBJ2-3	TRBV5-1
CASSLGLRGYNYGYTF	TGCGCCAGCAGCTTAGGGTTGCGGGGGTACAACTATGGCTACACCTTC	-	-	TRBJ1-2	TRBV5-1
CASSLREKGTEAFF	TGTGCCAGCAGTTTAAGGGAGAAGGGCACTGAAGCTTTCTTT	once	-	TRBJ1-1	TRBV28
CASSLRDSHTDTQYF	TGTGCCAGCAGCCTCCGGGACAGCCACACAGATACGCAGTATTTT	-	TRBD1	TRBJ2-3	TRBV5-5
CASSIGGTPIWTDTQYF	TGTGCCAGTAGTATCGGGGGGACCCCGATATGGACAGATACGCAGTATTTT	-	TRBD2	TRBJ2-3	TRBV19
CASSPTSPKGNEQFF	TGTGCCAGCAGCCCGACTAGCCCGAAGGGAAATGAGCAGTTCTTC	-	TRBD2	TRBJ2-1	TRBV4-2
CAISEFGGEKNIQYF	TGTGCCATCAGTGAGTTTGGGGGGGAGAAGAACATTCAGTACTTC	-	TRBD2	TRBJ2-4	TRBV10-3
CASSIDSGGTQYF	TGTGCCAGCTCCATAGATTCGGGTGGTACGCAGTATTTT	-	-	TRBJ2-3	TRBV18
CASSSQNTEAFF	TGTGCCAGCAGTTCACAGAACACTGAAGCTTTCTTT	-	-	TRBJ1-1	TRBV28
CASAITGEGLNGYTF	TGCGCCAGCGCAATAACGGGGGAAGGATTAAATGGCTACACCTTC	-	-	TRBJ1-2	TRBV5-1
CASSSGQGLGANYGYTF	TGTGCCAGCAGTTCAGGACAGGGACTCGGGGCTAACTATGGCTACACCTTC	-	TRBD1	TRBJ1-2	TRBV27
CASSHLGGNNEQFF	TGCGCCAGCAGTCACCTCGGGGGAAACAATGAGCAGTTCTTC	-	-	TRBJ2-1	TRBV10-2
CSGERGNSYNEQFF	TGCAGCGGAGAGCGGGGGAACTCCTACAATGAGCAGTTCTTC	-	TRBD2	TRBJ2-1	TRBV29-1
CASSISGGQETQYF	TGTGCCAGCAGCATTAGCGGGGGGCAAGAGACCCAGTACTTC	-	TRBD2	TRBJ2-5	TRBV9
CASTLRSLVPEPTGELFF	TGTGCCAGCACCCTCCGCAGTTTGGTCCCTGAACCGACCGGGGAGCTGTTTTTT	-	-	TRBJ2-2	TRBV28
CASSLVLGNGELFF	TGCGCCAGCAGCTTGGTACTAGGAAACGGGGAGCTGTTTTTT	-	-	TRBJ2-2	TRBV5-1
CASSVEEQGAGNQPQHF	TGTGCCAGCAGCGTAGAGGAGCAGGGGGCGGGCAATCAGCCCCAGCATTTT	-	TRBD1	TRBJ1-5	TRBV9
CASSPRWDSFNEKLFF	TGTGCCAGCAGCCCGAGATGGGACAGCTTTAATGAAAAACTGTTTTTT	-	TRBD1	TRBJ1-4	TRBV5-8
CASSLQGGTDTQYF	TGTGCCAGCAGCCTACAGGGGGGGACAGATACGCAGTATTTT	-	-	TRBJ2-3	TRBV6-6
CSVGGIQGALGNTIYF	TGCAGCGTTGGGGGGATACAGGGGGCGCTTGGAAACACCATATATTTT	-	TRBD1	TRBJ1-3	TRBV29-1
CASSLGPKNIQYF	TGTGCCAGTAGTCTGGGGCCCAAAAACATTCAGTACTTC	-	-	TRBJ2-4	TRBV19
CASSLSLNTEAFF	TGTGCCAGCAGCTTGAGCCTGAACACTGAAGCTTTCTTT	-	-	TRBJ1-1	TRBV11-2
CASSYPLAGAYNEQFF	TGTGCCAGCAGTTATCCCCTAGCGGGGGCGTACAATGAGCAGTTCTTC	once	TRBD2	TRBJ2-1	TRBV11-2
CASREKSGLAYNEQFF	TGTGCCAGCAGGGAGAAGAGCGGGTTGGCCTACAATGAGCAGTTCTTC	once	-	TRBJ2-1	TRBV2
CASKSQAANTEAFF	TGTGCCAGCAAGTCTCAGGCAGCGAACACTGAAGCTTTCTTT	-	-	TRBJ1-1	TRBV27
CATSRGDRPYEQYF	TGTGCCACCAGCAGAGGCGACAGACCCTACGAGCAGTACTTC	-	-	TRBJ2-7	TRBV15
CASSDRGQGITDTQYF	TGCGCCAGCAGTGATAGGGGACAGGGGATCACAGATACGCAGTATTTT	-	TRBD1	TRBJ2-3	TRBV10-1
CASSPYRGASYEQYF	TGTGCCAGCAGCCCATACAGGGGAGCCTCCTACGAGCAGTACTTC	-	TRBD1	TRBJ2-7	TRBV6-1
CASSRRDSLNTEAFF	TGCGCCAGCAGCCGACGGGACAGTTTGAACACTGAAGCTTTCTTT	-	TRBD1	TRBJ1-1	TRBV4-1
CASSESGHYEQYF	TGCGCCAGCAGTGAGTCGGGACACTACGAGCAGTACTTC	-	-	TRBJ2-7	TRBV10-1
CASRVQGSNYGYTF	TGTGCCAGCAGGGTACAGGGTTCTAACTATGGCTACACCTTC	-	-	TRBJ1-2	TRBV27
CASSESGQAVYGYTF	TGTGCCAGCAGTGAATCGGGACAAGCAGTCTATGGCTACACCTTC	-	-	TRBJ1-2	TRBV6-1
CASSLGGSGGAYEQYF	TGCGCCAGCAGCTTGGGAGGTAGCGGGGGGGCCTACGAGCAGTACTTC	-	TRBD2	TRBJ2-7	TRBV5-1
CASRAEQGAGNTIYF	TGTGCCAGCAGAGCCGAACAGGGGGCTGGAAACACCATATATTTT	-	TRBD1	TRBJ1-3	TRBV6-5
CASSQGQSGNQPQHF	TGCGCCAGCAGCCAAGGGCAGTCGGGTAATCAGCCCCAGCATTTT	-	-	TRBJ1-5	TRBV4-1
CASSQGQGSNQPQHF	TGCGCCAGCAGCCAAGGACAGGGAAGCAATCAGCCCCAGCATTTT	-	TRBD1	TRBJ1-5	TRBV4-1
CASSRSEDEQFF	TGTGCCAGCTCTCGCTCTGAGGATGAGCAGTTCTTC	-	-	TRBJ2-1	TRBV18
CSVEVRTGKLNQPQHF	TGCAGCGTTGAAGTCCGGACAGGGAAGCTTAATCAGCCCCAGCATTTT	-	TRBD1	TRBJ1-5	TRBV29-1
CASSSVGETGWLNTEAFF	TGCGCCAGCAGCTCAGTGGGTGAGACAGGGTGGTTGAACACTGAAGCTTTCTTT	-	TRBD1	TRBJ1-1	TRBV5-1
CASSFSGSSSYEQYF	TGTGCCAGCAGTTTCTCCGGGTCTTCGTCCTACGAGCAGTACTTC	-	-	TRBJ2-7	TRBV28
CASSLEGRFQETQYF	TGTGCCAGCAGCTTAGAGGGGCGGTTCCAAGAGACCCAGTACTTC	-	-	TRBJ2-5	TRBV11-2
CASSIFRTDNEQFF	TGTGCCAGTAGTATATTCCGGACAGACAATGAGCAGTTCTTC	-	-	TRBJ2-1	TRBV19
CASSVADGAEGYTF	TGTGCCAGCAGCGTAGCCGATGGGGCAGAGGGCTACACCTTC	-	-	TRBJ1-2	TRBV9
CASNQNRVYNEQFF	TGTGCCAGCAACCAAAACAGGGTCTACAATGAGCAGTTCTTC	-	-	TRBJ2-1	TRBV7-8